Given below is one TCR beta chain in context. This CDR3 spans 14 amino acids. CDR1 is KGHDR, CDR2 SFDVKD, per germline. V gave up 4 bases and J gave up 6 bases; unmatched junction bases: 3. The sample belongs to a study of T-cell reconstitution after alpha-beta-depleted transplantation in children. Unique molecular identifiers were used to barcode this TCRbeta library. TCRdb called the PCR reads again in MiXCR, with one record for every CDR3 protein. The data contain 500,000 to 600,000 distinct CDR3 sequences, less than 35% of them singletons. This TCR was recovered from a human donor who donated a stem cell graft to a child with aplastic anemia. This chain connects TRBV24-1 to TRBJ2-1, with 9 nucleotides matching TRBD1. This specimen consisted of PBMCs from the stem cell graft donor, obtained from the stem cell graft. In DNA form, the CDR3 reads TGTGCCACCAGTGAGGCGGGACAGGGCAATGAGCAGTTCTTC. Its translation is CATSEAGQGNEQFF.